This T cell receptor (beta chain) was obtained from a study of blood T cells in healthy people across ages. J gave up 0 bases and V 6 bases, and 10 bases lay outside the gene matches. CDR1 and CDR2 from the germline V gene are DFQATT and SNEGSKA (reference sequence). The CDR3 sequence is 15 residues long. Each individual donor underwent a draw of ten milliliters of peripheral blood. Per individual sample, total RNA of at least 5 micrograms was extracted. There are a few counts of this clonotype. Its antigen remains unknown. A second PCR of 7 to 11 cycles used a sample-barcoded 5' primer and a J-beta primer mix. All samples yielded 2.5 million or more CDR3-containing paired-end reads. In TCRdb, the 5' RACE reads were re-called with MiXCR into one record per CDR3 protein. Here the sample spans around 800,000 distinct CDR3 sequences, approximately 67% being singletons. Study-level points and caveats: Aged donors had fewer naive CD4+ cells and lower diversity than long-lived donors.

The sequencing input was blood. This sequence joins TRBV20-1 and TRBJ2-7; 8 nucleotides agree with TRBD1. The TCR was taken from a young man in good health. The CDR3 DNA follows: TGCAGTGCGTCTCAGGGGGCCCCTATCTCCTACGAGCAGTACTTC. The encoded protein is CSASQGAPISYEQYF.